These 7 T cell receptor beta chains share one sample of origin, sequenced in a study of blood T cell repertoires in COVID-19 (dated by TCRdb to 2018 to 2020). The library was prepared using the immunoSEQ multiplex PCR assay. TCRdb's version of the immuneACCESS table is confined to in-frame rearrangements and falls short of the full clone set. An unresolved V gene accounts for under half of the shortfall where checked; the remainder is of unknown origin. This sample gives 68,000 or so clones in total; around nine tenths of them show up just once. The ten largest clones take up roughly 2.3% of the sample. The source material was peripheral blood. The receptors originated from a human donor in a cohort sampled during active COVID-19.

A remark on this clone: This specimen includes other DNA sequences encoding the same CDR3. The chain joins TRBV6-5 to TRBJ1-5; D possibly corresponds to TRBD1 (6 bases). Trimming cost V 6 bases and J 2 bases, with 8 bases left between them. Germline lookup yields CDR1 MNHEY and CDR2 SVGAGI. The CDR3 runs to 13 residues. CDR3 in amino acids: CASSRQGNQPQHF. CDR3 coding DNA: TGTGCCAGCAGCCGACAGGGCAATCAGCCCCAGCATTTT.

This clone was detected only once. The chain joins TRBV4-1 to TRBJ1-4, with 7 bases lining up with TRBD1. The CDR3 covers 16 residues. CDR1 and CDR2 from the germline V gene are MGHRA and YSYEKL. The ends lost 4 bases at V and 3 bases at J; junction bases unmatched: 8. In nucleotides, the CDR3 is TGCGCCAGCAGCCCTAATCAGGGGACAGCTAATGAAAAACTGTTTTTT. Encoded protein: CASSPNQGTANEKLFF.

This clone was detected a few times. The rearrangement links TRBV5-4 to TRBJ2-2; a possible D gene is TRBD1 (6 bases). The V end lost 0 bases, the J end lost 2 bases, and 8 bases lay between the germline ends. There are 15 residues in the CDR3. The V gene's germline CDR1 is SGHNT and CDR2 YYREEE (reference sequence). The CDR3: CASSLAGTNTGELFF. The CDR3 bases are TGTGCCAGCAGCTTGGCCGGGACAAACACCGGGGAGCTGTTTTTT.

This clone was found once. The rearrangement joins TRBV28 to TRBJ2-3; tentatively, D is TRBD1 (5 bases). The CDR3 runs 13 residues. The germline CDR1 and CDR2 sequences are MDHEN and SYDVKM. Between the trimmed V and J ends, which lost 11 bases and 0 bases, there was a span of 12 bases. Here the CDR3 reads CAGARVSTDTQYF. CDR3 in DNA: TGTGCCGGGGCTCGGGTTAGCACAGATACGCAGTATTTT. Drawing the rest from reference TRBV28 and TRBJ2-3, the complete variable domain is DVKVTQSSRYLVKRTGEKVFLECVQDMDHENMFWYRQDPGLGLRLIYFSYDVKMKEKGDIPEGYSVSREKKERFSLILESASTNQTSMYLCAGARVSTDTQYFGPGTRLTVL.

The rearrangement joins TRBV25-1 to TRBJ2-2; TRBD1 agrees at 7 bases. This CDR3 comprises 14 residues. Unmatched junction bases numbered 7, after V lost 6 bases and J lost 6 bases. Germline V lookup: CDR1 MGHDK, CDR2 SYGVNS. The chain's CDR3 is CASRNRQGAGELFF. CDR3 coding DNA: TGTGCCAGCAGGAACAGACAGGGAGCCGGGGAGCTGTTTTTT.

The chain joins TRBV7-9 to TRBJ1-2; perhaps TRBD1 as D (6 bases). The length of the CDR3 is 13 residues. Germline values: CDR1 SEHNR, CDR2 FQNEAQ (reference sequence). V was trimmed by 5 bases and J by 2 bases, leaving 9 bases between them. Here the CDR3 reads CASSPDRNYGYTF. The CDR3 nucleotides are TGTGCCAGCAGCCCCGACAGGAACTATGGCTACACCTTC.

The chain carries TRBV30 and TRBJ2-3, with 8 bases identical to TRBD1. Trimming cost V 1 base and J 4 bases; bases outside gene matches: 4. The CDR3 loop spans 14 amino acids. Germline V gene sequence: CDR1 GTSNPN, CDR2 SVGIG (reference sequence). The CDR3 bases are TGTGCCTGGAGTGACACAGGGGGACCAGATACGCAGTATTTT. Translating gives CAWSDTGGPDTQYF.